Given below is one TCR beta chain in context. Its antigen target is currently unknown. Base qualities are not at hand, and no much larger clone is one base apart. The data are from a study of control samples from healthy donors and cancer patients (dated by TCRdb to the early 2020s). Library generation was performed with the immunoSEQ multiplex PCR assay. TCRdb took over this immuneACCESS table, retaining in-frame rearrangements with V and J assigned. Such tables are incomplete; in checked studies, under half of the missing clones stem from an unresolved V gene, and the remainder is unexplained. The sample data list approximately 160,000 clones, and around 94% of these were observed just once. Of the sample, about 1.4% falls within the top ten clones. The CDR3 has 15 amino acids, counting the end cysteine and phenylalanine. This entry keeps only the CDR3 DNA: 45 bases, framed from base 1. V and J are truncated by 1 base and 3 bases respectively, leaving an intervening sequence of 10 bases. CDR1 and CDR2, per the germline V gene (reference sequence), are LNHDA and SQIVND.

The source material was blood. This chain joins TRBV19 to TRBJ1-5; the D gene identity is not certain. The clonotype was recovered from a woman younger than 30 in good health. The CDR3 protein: CASSIVDGINQPQHF. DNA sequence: TGTGCCAGTAGTATAGTGGACGGTATCAATCAGCCCCAGCATTTT.